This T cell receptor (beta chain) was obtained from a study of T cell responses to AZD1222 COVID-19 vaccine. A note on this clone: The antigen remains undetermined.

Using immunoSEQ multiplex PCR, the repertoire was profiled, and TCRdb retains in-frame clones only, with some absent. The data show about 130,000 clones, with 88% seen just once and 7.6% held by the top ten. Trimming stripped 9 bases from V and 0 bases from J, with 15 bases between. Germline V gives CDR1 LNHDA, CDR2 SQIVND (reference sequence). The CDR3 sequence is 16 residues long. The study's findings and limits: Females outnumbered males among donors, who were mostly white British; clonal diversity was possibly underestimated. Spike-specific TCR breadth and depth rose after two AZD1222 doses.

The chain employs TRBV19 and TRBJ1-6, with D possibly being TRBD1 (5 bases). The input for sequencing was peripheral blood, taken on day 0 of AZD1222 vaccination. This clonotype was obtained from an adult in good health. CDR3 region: CASRRDLGSYNSPLHF. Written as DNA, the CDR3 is TGTGCCAGCCGCCGGGACCTCGGCTCCTATAATTCACCCCTCCACTTT.